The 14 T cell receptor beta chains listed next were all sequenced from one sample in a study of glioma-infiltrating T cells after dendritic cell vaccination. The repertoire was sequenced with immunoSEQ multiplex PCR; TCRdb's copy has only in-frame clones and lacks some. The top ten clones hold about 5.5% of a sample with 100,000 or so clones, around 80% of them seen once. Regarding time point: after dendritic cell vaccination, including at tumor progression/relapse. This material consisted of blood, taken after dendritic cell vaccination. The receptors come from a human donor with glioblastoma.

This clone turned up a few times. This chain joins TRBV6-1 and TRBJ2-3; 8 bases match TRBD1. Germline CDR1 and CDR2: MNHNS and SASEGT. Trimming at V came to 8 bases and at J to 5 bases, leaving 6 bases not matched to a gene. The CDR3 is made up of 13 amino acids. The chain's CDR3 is CASGQGIRDTQYF. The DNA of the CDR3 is TGTGCCAGCGGACAGGGCATTAGAGATACGCAGTATTTT.

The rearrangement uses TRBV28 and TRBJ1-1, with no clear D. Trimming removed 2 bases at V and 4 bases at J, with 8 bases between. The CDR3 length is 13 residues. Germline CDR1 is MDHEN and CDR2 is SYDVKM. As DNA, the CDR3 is TGTGCCAGCAGTTTACTATCCGGCACTGAAGCTTTCTTT. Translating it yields CASSLLSGTEAFF.

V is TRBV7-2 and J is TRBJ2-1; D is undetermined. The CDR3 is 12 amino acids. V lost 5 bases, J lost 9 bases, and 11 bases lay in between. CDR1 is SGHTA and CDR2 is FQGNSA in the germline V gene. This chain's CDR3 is CASSDLEVEQFF. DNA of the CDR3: TGTGCCAGCAGCGACCTAGAAGTTGAGCAGTTCTTC.

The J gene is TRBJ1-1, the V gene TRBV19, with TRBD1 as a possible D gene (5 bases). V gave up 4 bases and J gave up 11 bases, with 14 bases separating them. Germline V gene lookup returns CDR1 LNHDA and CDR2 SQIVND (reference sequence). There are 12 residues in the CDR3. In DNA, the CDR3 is TGTGCCAGTAGTAAAACCAGGGTTGGGGCTTTCTTT. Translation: CASSKTRVGAFF. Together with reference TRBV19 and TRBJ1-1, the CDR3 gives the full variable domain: DGGITQSPKYLFRKEGQNVTLSCEQNLNHDAMYWYRQDPGQGLRLIYYSQIVNDFQKGDIAEGYSVSREKKESFPLTVTSAQKNPTAFYLCASSKTRVGAFFGQGTRLTVV.

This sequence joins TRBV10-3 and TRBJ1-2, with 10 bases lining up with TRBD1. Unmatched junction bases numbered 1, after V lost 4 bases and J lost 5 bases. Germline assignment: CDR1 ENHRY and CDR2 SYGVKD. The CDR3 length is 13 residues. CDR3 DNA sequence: TGTGCCATCAGTGGGGACAGGGGATATGGCTACACCTTC. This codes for CAISGDRGYGYTF.

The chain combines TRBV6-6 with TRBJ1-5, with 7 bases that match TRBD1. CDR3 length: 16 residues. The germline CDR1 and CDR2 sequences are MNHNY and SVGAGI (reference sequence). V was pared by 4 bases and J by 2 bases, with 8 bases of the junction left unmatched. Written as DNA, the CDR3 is TGTGCCAGCAGTTCTCTCGGGACAGAGGGCAATCAGCCCCAGCATTTT. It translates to CASSSLGTEGNQPQHF.

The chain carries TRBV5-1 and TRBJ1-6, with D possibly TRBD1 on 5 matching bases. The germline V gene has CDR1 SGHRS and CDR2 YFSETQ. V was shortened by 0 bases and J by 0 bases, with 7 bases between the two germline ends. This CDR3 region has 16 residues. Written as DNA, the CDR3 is TGCGCCAGCAGCTTGGGGGGCAGCTCCTATAATTCACCCCTCCACTTT. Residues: CASSLGGSSYNSPLHF.

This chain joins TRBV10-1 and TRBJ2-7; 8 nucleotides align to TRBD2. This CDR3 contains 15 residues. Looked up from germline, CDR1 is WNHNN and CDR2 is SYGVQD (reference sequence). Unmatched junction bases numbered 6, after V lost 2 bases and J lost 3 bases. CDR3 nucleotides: TGCGCCAGCAGTGAGCTGGCGGGAGGAATCTACGAGCAGTACTTC. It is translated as CASSELAGGIYEQYF.

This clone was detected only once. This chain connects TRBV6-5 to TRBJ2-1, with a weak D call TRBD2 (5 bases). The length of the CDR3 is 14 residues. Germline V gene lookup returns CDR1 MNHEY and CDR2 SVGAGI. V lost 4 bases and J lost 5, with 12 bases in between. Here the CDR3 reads CASSFQRSDNEQFF. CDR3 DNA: TGTGCCAGCAGTTTCCAGCGGAGTGACAATGAGCAGTTCTTC.

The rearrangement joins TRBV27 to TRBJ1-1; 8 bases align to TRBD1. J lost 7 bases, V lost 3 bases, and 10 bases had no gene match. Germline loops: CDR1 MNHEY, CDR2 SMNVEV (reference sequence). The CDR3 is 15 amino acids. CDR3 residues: CASSLSTGANLEAFF. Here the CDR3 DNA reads TGTGCCAGCAGTTTGTCGACAGGGGCCAATCTTGAAGCTTTCTTT.

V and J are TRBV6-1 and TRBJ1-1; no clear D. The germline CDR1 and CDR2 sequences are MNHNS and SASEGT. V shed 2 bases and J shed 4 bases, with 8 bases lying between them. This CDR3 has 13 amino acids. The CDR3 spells CASSELIVTEAFF. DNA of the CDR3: TGTGCCAGCAGTGAACTGATAGTCACTGAAGCTTTCTTT.

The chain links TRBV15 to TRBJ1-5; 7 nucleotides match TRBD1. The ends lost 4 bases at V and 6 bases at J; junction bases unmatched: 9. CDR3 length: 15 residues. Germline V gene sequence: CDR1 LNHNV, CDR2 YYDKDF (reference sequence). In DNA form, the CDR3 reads TGTGCCACCAGCATAACAAGGGGGCAGGGTCAGCCCCAGCATTTT. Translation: CATSITRGQGQPQHF.

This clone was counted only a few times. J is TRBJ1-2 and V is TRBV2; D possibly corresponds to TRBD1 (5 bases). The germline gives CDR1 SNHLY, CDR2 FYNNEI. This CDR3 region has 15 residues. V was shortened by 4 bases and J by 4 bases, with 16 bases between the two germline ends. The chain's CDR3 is CASSGWRGGGYGYTF. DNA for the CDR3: TGTGCCAGCAGTGGGTGGAGGGGTGGAGGCTATGGCTACACCTTC.

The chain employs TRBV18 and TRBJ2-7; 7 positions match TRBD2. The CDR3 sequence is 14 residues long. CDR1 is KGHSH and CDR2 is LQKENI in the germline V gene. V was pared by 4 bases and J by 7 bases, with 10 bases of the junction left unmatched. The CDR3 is CASSRLEGAGEQYF. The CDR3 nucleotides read TGTGCCAGCTCACGTCTGGAGGGAGCGGGAGAGCAGTACTTC.